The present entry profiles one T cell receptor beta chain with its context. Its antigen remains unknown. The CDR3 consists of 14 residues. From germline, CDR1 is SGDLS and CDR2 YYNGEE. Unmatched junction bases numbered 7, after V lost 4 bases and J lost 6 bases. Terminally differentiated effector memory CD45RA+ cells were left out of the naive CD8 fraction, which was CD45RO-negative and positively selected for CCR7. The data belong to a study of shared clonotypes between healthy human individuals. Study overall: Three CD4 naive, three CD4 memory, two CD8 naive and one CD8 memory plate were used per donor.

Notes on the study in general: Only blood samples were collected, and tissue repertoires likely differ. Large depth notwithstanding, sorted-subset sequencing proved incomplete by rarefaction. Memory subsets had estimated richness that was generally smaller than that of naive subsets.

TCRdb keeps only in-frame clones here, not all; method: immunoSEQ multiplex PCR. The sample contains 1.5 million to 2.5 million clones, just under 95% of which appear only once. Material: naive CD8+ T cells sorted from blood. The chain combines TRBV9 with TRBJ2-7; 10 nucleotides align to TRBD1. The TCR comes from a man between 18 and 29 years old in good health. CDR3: CASSTGTGVAEQYF. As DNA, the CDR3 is TGTGCCAGCAGCACCGGGACAGGGGTGGCCGAGCAGTACTTC.